This record looks at one TCR beta chain sequence and its context. What antigen it recognizes has not been identified. This may be a read error: a much more frequent sequence differs by one nucleotide. Sequences DFQATT (CDR1) and SNEGSKA (CDR2) are obtained from the germline V gene (reference sequence). V was cut back by 1 base and J by 3 bases, leaving a gap of 18 bases between them. The CDR3, cysteine through phenylalanine, is 16 amino acids long. The DNA shown is the 48-base CDR3, in frame from base 1. Donors were under 40 systemically healthy Caucasian individuals from Russia aged roughly 6 to 95 years. Around 9.8 milliliters of peripheral blood were collected from each donor into EDTA-treated Vacutainer tubes. Ficoll-Paque density-gradient centrifugation was used to isolate PBMCs, with at least 6.5 million obtained per sample. Trizol reagent was used to extract total RNA from PBMCs, with at least 5 micrograms per sample. For every donor, an aliquot of PBMCs went through flow cytometry to measure the percentages of naive CD45RAhigh/CD27high T cells.

The sample comes from a study of blood T cells in healthy people across ages (dated by TCRdb to the mid-2010s). Notes on the research overall: In model experiments, roughly one uniquely barcoded TCR beta cDNA molecule per two T cells was captured by template switching. To track age-related changes in TCR beta repertoire diversity, the study relied on deep sequencing normalized with unique cDNA molecular identifiers. The donors were divided into four age groups: young (average approximately 17 years), middle-aged (roughly 42), aged (approximately 64) and long-lived (more than 75). To avoid experimental bias, donors of different ages were spread randomly across the sequencing lanes. Two additional independent replicas of 1 million unique cDNA reads from the same blood draw were analyzed for two donors (one aged 18 to 30 and one aged 80 or older).

Findings and caveats that apply to the study as a whole: Estimates of total diversity based on one million sequenced T cells were considered lower bounds and underestimates. Because profiling used bulk unsorted PBMCs, naive and antigen-experienced compartments could not be compared conclusively. The long-lived group showed more naive CD4+ T cells, fewer expanded clones and increased TCR diversity than the aged group, suggesting age selection. Observed TCR beta diversity per million T cells fell roughly linearly with age, and a significant reduction was already apparent by age about 43. There was a strong correlation between observed TCR beta diversity and the percentage of naive T cells measured by flow cytometry. The CMV infection status of donors was not known, potentially confounding age-related changes in expanded clonotypes.

The library was built by means of 5' RACE. TCRdb names Illumina HiSeq 2500 as the instrument used. The second PCR ran for about 7 to 11 cycles and used a J-beta primer mix along with a sample-barcoded 5' primer. A unique molecular identifier was introduced onto each TCR beta cDNA molecule by a template-switch 5' adaptor carrying 12 random nucleotides. Each sample yielded at least 3 million CDR3-containing paired-end reads. The Mint cDNA synthesis kit, primed by a TRBC-specific oligonucleotide, was used to synthesize first-strand cDNA from all RNA. All cDNA was treated with uracil-DNA glycosylase and then went through a first 18-cycle PCR with the universal primers M1SS and BC2_uni_R. As for how the authors treated the data: For normalization, 1 million high-quality reads, each with a distinct molecular identifier, were randomly selected from each sample. Instead of being binned into consensus sequences, reads that shared molecular identifiers were thrown out. MiTCR, run with a Q25 quality threshold and the strictest error-elimination algorithm, handled CDR3 identification, clonotype clustering and error correction. Lower-bound total TCR beta diversity was estimated with a nonparametric unseen species model using Euler transformation. TCRdb reprocessing: public reads trimmed at Q25 with fastp, clones called with MiXCR, in-frame beta chains kept. Rows with one shared CDR3 protein collapse into an entry with the most common genes and DNA. TCRdb, not the original authors, processed these V and J calls. This sample lists some 1,500,000 distinct CDR3 sequences; roughly 43% were detected once. The leading ten clones occupy 4% of the sample.

The sequence is built from TRBV20-1 and TRBJ1-1; TRBD1 is possibly the D segment (6 matching bases). Sequencing used blood. The TCR comes from a woman under 30 in good health. At the DNA level, the sequence is TGCAGTGCTAGAGCACAGGGAAACCGTTTGGACACTGAAGCTTTCTTT. It translates as CSARAQGNRLDTEAFF.